What follows are 14 T cell receptor beta chains derived from one specimen sequenced in a study of blood T cell repertoires in COVID-19. The table came from immunoSEQ multiplex PCR; TCRdb's copy has only in-frame clones and leaves some out. Among a few hundred thousand clones listed, 89% were seen once. Sequencing used peripheral blood. The receptors stem from a woman aged 40 to 49 who had recovered from COVID-19.

The gene calls are TRBV6-2 or TRBV6-3 and TRBJ1-1; 7 bases align to TRBD1. J was trimmed by 1 base and V by 6 bases; bases with no gene match: 5. The CDR3 has 14 amino acids. The germline CDR1 and CDR2 sequences are MNHEY and SVGEGT. This CDR3 reads CASSPNRGNTEAFF. The CDR3 DNA follows: TGTGCCAGCAGCCCTAACAGGGGGAACACTGAAGCTTTCTTT.

This rearrangement joins TRBV28 to TRBJ2-1, with 9 bases lining up with TRBD2. The CDR3 totals 15 residues. The germline V gene has CDR1 MDHEN and CDR2 SYDVKM. V was clipped by 2 bases and J by 3 bases; unmatched bases: 2. CDR3 in amino acids: CASSLPSGNYNEQFF. The CDR3 DNA reads TGTGCCAGCAGTTTACCTAGCGGGAACTACAATGAGCAGTTCTTC.

The J gene is TRBJ1-6, the V gene TRBV30; D is ambiguous. Germline lookup yields CDR1 GTSNPN and CDR2 SVGIG (reference sequence). The CDR3 has 14 residues. V was cut by 1 base and J by 8 bases, with 12 bases left in between. The CDR3 loop is CAWSESGPHSPLHF. CDR3 in DNA: TGTGCCTGGAGTGAATCTGGCCCCCATTCACCCCTCCACTTT.

The chain joins TRBV6-1 to TRBJ1-2; TRBD1 might be the D (5 bases). The CDR3 runs to 15 residues. The V end lost 0 bases, the J end lost 4 bases, and 12 bases lay between the germline ends. Germline V gives CDR1 MNHNS, CDR2 SASEGT. The DNA for the CDR3 is TGTGCCAGCAGTGAAGCGCAGGGTAGTGGCTATGGCTACACCTTC. Translating gives CASSEAQGSGYGYTF.

The chain recombines TRBV5-6 with TRBJ1-6; a weak D match, TRBD1 (6 bases). The CDR3 covers 15 residues. Looked up from germline, CDR1 is SGHDT and CDR2 is YYEEEE. With 0 bases removed from V and 7 bases from J, the gap between germline ends came to 11 bases. The CDR3 DNA follows: TGTGCCAGCAGCTTGGTTTCAGGGGACAATTCACCCCTCCACTTT. It specifies CASSLVSGDNSPLHF.

The rearrangement joins TRBV7-9 to TRBJ2-1; weak D call: TRBD2 (5 bases). The CDR3 runs 16 residues. Trimming stripped 1 base from V and 5 bases from J, with 15 bases between. CDR1 and CDR2 from the germline V gene are SEHNR and FQNEAQ (reference sequence). Here the CDR3 DNA reads TGTGCCAGCAGCTTAGTCTATGGACTCCCCAACAATGAGCAGTTCTTC. It codes for CASSLVYGLPNNEQFF.

J is TRBJ2-3 and V is TRBV4-2; TRBD2 matches 7 bases. V dropped 0 bases and J dropped 4; count of bases not matched to a gene: 10. Germline V lookup: CDR1 LGHNA, CDR2 YNFKEQ. The CDR3 is made up of 17 amino acids. As DNA, the CDR3 is TGTGCCAGCAGCCAAGAGGGGCTAGCGGATGCCTCAGATACGCAGTATTTT. It specifies CASSQEGLADASDTQYF.

The gene calls are TRBV5-5 and TRBJ2-2; D is ambiguous. The germline V and J ends were trimmed by 0 bases and 4 bases, with 4 bases remaining between them. Germline CDR1 reads SGHKS; CDR2 reads YYEKEE (reference sequence). The CDR3 is made up of 13 amino acids. CDR3 loop: CASSLVVTGELFF. The CDR3 DNA sequence: TGTGCCAGCAGCTTGGTAGTCACCGGGGAGCTGTTTTTT.

The V and J genes are TRBV3-1 (or the pseudogene TRBV3-2) and TRBJ2-3, with D hard to call. This CDR3 spans 16 amino acids. Trimming removed 1 base at V and 0 bases at J, with 11 bases between. Looked up from germline, CDR1 is LGHDT and CDR2 is YNNKEL (reference sequence). CDR3 bases: TGTGCCAGCAGCCAAGTGTTGTCCAGTAGCACAGATACGCAGTATTTT. Protein product: CASSQVLSSSTDTQYF.

The chain combines TRBV10-3 with TRBJ2-7; 10 nucleotides agree with TRBD2. The germline gives CDR1 ENHRY, CDR2 SYGVKD. This CDR3 region has 14 residues. V dropped 2 bases and J dropped 7; count of bases not matched to a gene: 5. CDR3 amino acids: CAISEIGSGGEQYF. As DNA, the CDR3 is TGTGCCATCAGTGAGATTGGTAGCGGGGGGGAGCAGTACTTC.

The V and J genes are TRBV19 and TRBJ1-3, with D perhaps TRBD1 (6 bases). The CDR3 runs to 21 residues. Trimming removed 7 bases at V and 0 bases at J, with 31 bases between. In germline, CDR1 is LNHDA, CDR2 SQIVND (reference sequence). The CDR3 spells CASKPQVSGLDSPGSGNTIYF. CDR3 nucleotide sequence: TGTGCCAGTAAGCCCCAGGTTTCCGGTCTGGACAGTCCTGGCTCTGGAAACACCATATATTTT.

This clone was picked up a small number of times. The chain has TRBV27 and TRBJ2-2; 13 positions match TRBD2. Unmatched junction bases numbered 8, after V lost 5 bases and J lost 2 bases. This CDR3 is 18 amino acids long. Germline-derived CDR1 and CDR2 are MNHEY and SMNVEV (reference sequence). CDR3 nucleotides: TGTGCCAGCAGTCCAGGGACTAGCGGGGTCCTTAACACCGGGGAGCTGTTTTTT. It yields the protein CASSPGTSGVLNTGELFF.

The V gene is TRBV12-3 or TRBV12-4, the J gene TRBJ2-7; D remains ambiguous. The CDR3 loop spans 13 amino acids. Trimming stripped 2 bases from V and 4 bases from J, with 9 bases between. DNA for the CDR3: TGTGCCAGCAGTTTATCCCCCTCTTACGAGCAGTACTTC. As protein: CASSLSPSYEQYF.

The V call is TRBV27, the J call TRBJ2-1; 7 bases align to TRBD2. CDR1 and CDR2 (germline): MNHEY, SMNVEV (reference sequence). This CDR3 comprises 13 residues. The V gene end was trimmed by 3 bases and the J gene end by 9 bases; junction bases not matched to a gene: 5. The CDR3 sequence: CASSLGGDGEQFF. The CDR3 region has the DNA TGTGCCAGCAGTTTGGGGGGGGATGGTGAGCAGTTCTTC.